This T cell receptor beta chain is drawn from a study of neurological immune-mediated disorders. cDNA synthesis was performed by 5'RACE with 10-nucleotide random UMIs. TCRdb called the 5' RACE reads again in MiXCR, with one record for every CDR3 protein. The profile shows 18,000 or so distinct CDR3 sequences, 14% of them singletons. There are many counts of this clonotype. The V and J ends lost 6 bases and 2 bases, in that order; junction bases with no gene match: 5. The CDR3 has 13 residues. The germline gives CDR1 DFQATT, CDR2 SNEGSKA (reference sequence). The sorted libraries involved the use of about 1 million CD4+ or CD8+ T cells.

The V gene is TRBV20-1, the J gene TRBJ1-2; TRBD1 aligns across 8 bases. Sequenced material: CD4+ T cells from blood. The receptor was isolated from a woman aged 55-75 years with HTLV-1-associated myelopathy (HAM/TSP). This chain's CDR3 is CSARQGPNYGYTF. CDR3 nucleotides: TGCAGTGCCCGACAGGGGCCAAACTATGGCTACACCTTC.